This passage covers 11 T cell receptor beta chains from one sample sequenced in a study of human T cells and chemical hapten exposure. Time point noted: healthy volunteer bleed at 2 weeks. Whole blood, unfractionated, served as the material for total RNA extraction. One entry per CDR3 protein, called by TCRdb with MiXCR from the RACE reads. The table lists about 93,000 distinct CDR3 sequences, roughly 8% of them singletons. Sequenced material: whole blood. These TCRs come from a female donor in good health. Some clones in this sample may be carry-over from other donors' samples.

This chain joins TRBV28 and TRBJ2-7; the match to TRBD2 covers 7 bases. The CDR3 contains 12 residues. The trim removed 8 bases at V and 0 bases at J, leaving 1 base unmatched. The germline V gene encodes CDR1 MDHEN and CDR2 SYDVKM. CDR3 loop: CASCGGSYEQYF. The CDR3 nucleotides read TGTGCCAGCTGCGGGGGCTCCTACGAGCAGTACTTC. The whole variable domain, filled in from reference TRBV28 and TRBJ2-7, reads DVKVTQSSRYLVKRTGEKVFLECVQDMDHENMFWYRQDPGLGLRLIYFSYDVKMKEKGDIPEGYSVSREKKERFSLILESASTNQTSMYLCASCGGSYEQYFGPGTRLTVT.

V gene TRBV19 combines with J gene TRBJ1-1; weak D call: TRBD1 (5 bases). This CDR3 is 11 amino acids long. V was pared by 6 bases and J by 3 bases, with 5 bases between. The V gene's germline CDR1 is LNHDA and CDR2 SQIVND (reference sequence). In DNA, the CDR3 is TGTGCCAGTAGGGGGGACACTGAAGCTTTCTTT. Encoded protein: CASRGDTEAFF. The variable domain in full, completed from reference TRBV19 and TRBJ1-1, reads DGGITQSPKYLFRKEGQNVTLSCEQNLNHDAMYWYRQDPGQGLRLIYYSQIVNDFQKGDIAEGYSVSREKKESFPLTVTSAQKNPTAFYLCASRGDTEAFFGQGTRLTVV.

The chain links TRBV6-2 or TRBV6-3 to TRBJ1-1; the match to TRBD1 covers 7 bases. There are 16 residues in the CDR3. Per germline, CDR1 MNHEY and CDR2 SVGEGT. With 1 base clipped from V and 5 bases from J, the junction kept 10 bases outside the gene matches. As DNA, the CDR3 is TGTGCCAGCAGTTACTACGTGACAGGGAAGGAAACTGAAGCTTTCTTT. Residues: CASSYYVTGKETEAFF.

This clonotype was observed a handful of times. The rearrangement uses TRBV27 and TRBJ1-1, with a weak D call TRBD1 (5 bases). Germline CDR1 reads MNHEY; CDR2 reads SMNVEV (reference sequence). The CDR3 runs to 14 residues. Trimming took 3 bases from V and 1 from J, leaving 9 bases between them. CDR3 residues: CASSLRGENTEAFF. As DNA, the CDR3 is TGTGCCAGCAGTTTGAGAGGGGAGAACACTGAAGCTTTCTTT.

This clonotype showed up just a few times. CDR3 region: CASSQERGGNEKLFF. The CDR3 DNA is TGTGCCAGCAGCCAAGAAAGGGGAGGCAATGAAAAACTGTTTTTT. The chain has TRBV4-2 and TRBJ1-4, with D possibly matching TRBD1 (5 bases). The CDR3 consists of 15 residues. CDR1 and CDR2 (germline): LGHNA, YNFKEQ. Trimming removed 0 bases from V and 5 bases from J, with 10 bases in between.

This chain joins TRBV28 and TRBJ2-3; possible D gene TRBD1, 7 bases. The CDR3 loop spans 15 amino acids. Deletions cut 6 bases from V and 3 bases from J, with 16 bases between. Germline assignment: CDR1 MDHEN and CDR2 SYDVKM. The CDR3 DNA is TGTGCCAGCAGCCCCATCTCAGGGGGGACAGATACGCAGTATTTT. Translation gives CASSPISGGTDTQYF. The variable domain in full, completed from reference TRBV28 and TRBJ2-3, reads DVKVTQSSRYLVKRTGEKVFLECVQDMDHENMFWYRQDPGLGLRLIYFSYDVKMKEKGDIPEGYSVSREKKERFSLILESASTNQTSMYLCASSPISGGTDTQYFGPGTRLTVL.

This clonotype showed up just a few times. This rearrangement joins TRBV7-3 to TRBJ2-6, with D unresolved. With 2 bases removed from V and 11 bases from J, the gap between germline ends came to 7 bases. CDR1 is SGHTA, CDR2 FQGTGA, per germline. This CDR3 has 12 amino acids. The CDR3 DNA sequence: TGTGCCAGCAGCTTACCAGGAGACGTCCTGACTTTC. Translating gives CASSLPGDVLTF.

This chain joins TRBV3-1 and TRBJ2-3; a possible D gene is TRBD2 (6 bases). This CDR3 spans 13 amino acids. CDR1 and CDR2 (germline): LGHDT, YNNKEL (reference sequence). V dropped 7 bases and J dropped 2 bases, with 10 bases sitting between them. CDR3 sequence reads: CASTGEATDTQYF. As DNA, the CDR3 is TGTGCCAGCACCGGGGAGGCCACAGATACGCAGTATTTT.

This clonotype was picked up a small number of times. This rearrangement joins TRBV12-3 or TRBV12-4 to TRBJ1-1, with D unresolved. The ends were cut back, 1 base at V and 0 bases at J, with 9 bases in the middle. There are 15 residues in the CDR3. CDR3 in amino acids: CASSLGVPMNTEAFF. CDR3 DNA sequence: TGTGCCAGCAGTTTAGGCGTCCCCATGAACACTGAAGCTTTCTTT.

Ten or more counts support this clonotype. The chain has TRBV7-2 and TRBJ1-2, with D possibly matching TRBD1 (6 bases). The V gene's germline CDR1 is SGHTA and CDR2 FQGNSA. The CDR3 is made up of 13 amino acids. V lost 4 bases to trimming and J lost 4 bases, with 10 bases between them. The DNA for the CDR3 is TGTGCCAGCAGCTCAGGACAGACCTATGGCTACACCTTC. The encoded protein is CASSSGQTYGYTF.

This clonotype was observed many times. CDR3 coding DNA: TGTGCCAGCAGTGAATCGGGGCAGGGTCTGAACACTGAAGCTTTCTTT. Protein: CASSESGQGLNTEAFF. This chain links TRBV6-1 with TRBJ1-1; the D gene is possibly TRBD1 (5 bases). Germline V CDR1 and CDR2: MNHNS, SASEGT. CDR3 length: 16 amino acids. Trimming removed 2 bases from V and 0 bases from J, with 13 bases in between.